This TCR beta chain was observed in a study of blood T cell repertoires in COVID-19. The wider study: Researchers got acute and convalescent COVID-19 samples from the United States, Italy and Spain. PBMCs, B-cell-depleted T cells, or T cells provided the cDNA or gDNA that made up the material.

V shed 2 bases, J shed 1 base, and the junction held 17 bases outside the gene matches. Germline V CDR1 and CDR2: SNHLY, FYNNEI. This CDR3 is 20 amino acids long. As processed by the authors: Amplification of reference gene primers provided the estimated nucleated cell counts. Assay used: immunoSEQ multiplex PCR; TCRdb lists only in-frame clones, some missing. V and J calls and clone size are given by that table; D and trimming were obtained from the DNA. The sample lists roughly 190,000 clones, around nine tenths occurring once. Sequenced: peripheral blood. The sequence derives from a man younger than 40 with acute or convalescent COVID-19. This chain uses TRBV2 with TRBJ2-3; the match to TRBD1 covers 8 bases. The DNA of the CDR3 is TGTGCCAGCAGTGAAACCATCGACAGGGGACCCGTCGCACGCACAGATACGCAGTATTTT. Its translation is CASSETIDRGPVARTDTQYF.